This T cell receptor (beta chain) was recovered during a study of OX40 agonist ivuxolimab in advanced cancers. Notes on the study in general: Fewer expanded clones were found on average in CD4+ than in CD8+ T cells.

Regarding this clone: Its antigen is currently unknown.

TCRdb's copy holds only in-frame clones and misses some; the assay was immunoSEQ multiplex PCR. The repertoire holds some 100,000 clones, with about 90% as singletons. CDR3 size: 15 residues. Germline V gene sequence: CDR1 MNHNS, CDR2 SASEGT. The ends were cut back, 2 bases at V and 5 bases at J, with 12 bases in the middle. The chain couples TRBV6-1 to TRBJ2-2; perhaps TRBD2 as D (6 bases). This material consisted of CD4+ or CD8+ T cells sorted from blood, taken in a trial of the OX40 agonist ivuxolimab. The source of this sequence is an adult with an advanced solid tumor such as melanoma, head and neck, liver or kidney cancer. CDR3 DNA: TGTGCCAGCAGTGAAATGTGGGCGGGAACCGGGGAGCTGTTTTTT. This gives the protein CASSEMWAGTGELFF.